The 26 T cell receptor beta chains given below trace back to one sample, sequenced in a study of neurological immune-mediated disorders. TCRdb analysed the 5' RACE reads with MiXCR anew, one entry per CDR3 protein. In the table there are around 130,000 distinct CDR3 sequences, around 3% of which are singletons. What was sequenced was PBMCs. The source of these receptors is a woman aged 30 to 39 with multiple sclerosis.

This clonotype showed up many times. The CDR3 bases are TGCAGTGCTAGTGGTGTCTACACCGGGGAGCTGTTTTTT. Translation gives CSASGVYTGELFF. This chain uses TRBV20-1 with TRBJ2-2; D gene ambiguous. With 3 bases removed from V and 3 bases from J, the gap between germline ends came to 8 bases. The CDR3 contains 13 residues. From germline, CDR1 is DFQATT and CDR2 SNEGSKA (reference sequence).

At least ten counts were recorded for this clonotype. CDR3 sequence reads: CASSLRQASWNEQFF. CDR3 DNA: TGTGCCAGCAGTTTAAGGCAGGCTTCTTGGAATGAGCAGTTCTTC. The V call is TRBV27, the J call TRBJ2-1, with unresolved D. The CDR3 has 15 amino acids. Germline lookup yields CDR1 MNHEY and CDR2 SMNVEV (reference sequence). V lost 2 bases to trimming and J lost 7 bases, with 15 bases between them.

The table lists this clonotype with many counts. The rearrangement links TRBV5-6 to TRBJ1-5; D might be TRBD1 (6 bases). V was trimmed by 1 base and J by 0 bases, leaving 17 bases between them. The CDR3 is 18 residues long. Germline CDR1 SGHDT, CDR2 YYEEEE. The CDR3 reads CASSLTKGTPYSNQPQHF. The CDR3 DNA reads as TGTGCCAGCAGCTTGACCAAGGGGACACCTTATAGCAATCAGCCCCAGCATTTT.

This clonotype was found many times. The chain employs TRBV5-1 and TRBJ2-7; D unclear. CDR1 and CDR2 from the germline V gene are SGHRS and YFSETQ. This CDR3 spans 13 amino acids. V dropped 2 bases and J dropped 7 bases, with 13 bases sitting between them. The CDR3 DNA is TGCGCCAGCAGCTTCGGTGAAGCTTTTGAGCAGTACTTC. It yields the protein CASSFGEAFEQYF.

Concerning this clonotype itself: Since no conserved phenylalanine or tryptophan closes the CDR3, a read error is the likely cause. The rearrangement links TRBV7-9 to TRBJ2-7; D gene uncertain. CDR3 length: 11 amino acids. The germline gives CDR1 SEHNR, CDR2 FQNEAQ (reference sequence). Trimming removed 2 bases at V and 5 bases at J, with 4 bases between. CDR3 bases: TGTGCCAGCAGCTTACCGGACGAGCAGTACATC. Translation gives CASSLPDEQYI.

This clonotype was counted ten times or more. This chain uses TRBV7-2 with TRBJ1-2; perhaps TRBD1 as D (5 bases). V lost 1 base, J lost 5 bases, and 20 bases lay in between. This CDR3 spans 17 amino acids. Germline CDR1 reads SGHTA; CDR2 reads FQGNSA. In DNA, the CDR3 is TGTGCCAGCAGCTTAGGAATCGGGACTCCGGGCGGGTATGGCTACACCTTC. This gives the protein CASSLGIGTPGGYGYTF.

There are many counts of this clonotype. The V and J genes are TRBV10-3 and TRBJ1-3; no firm D call. Trimming removed 10 bases at V and 0 bases at J, with 10 bases between. Germline V gene sequence: CDR1 ENHRY, CDR2 SYGVKD. The CDR3 runs 13 residues. CDR3 sequence (DNA): TGTGCCACTGCGGCCTCCTCTGGAAACACCATATATTTT. Encoded protein: CATAASSGNTIYF.

The chain employs TRBV12-2 and TRBJ1-2; the D call of TRBD1 is as the table states it, not checked on the DNA. TRBV12-2 is a listed pseudogene. This CDR3 spans 16 amino acids. CDR3 DNA sequence: TGTGCAAGTCGCCCCGGACAGGGGGTAACTAACTATGGCTACACCTTC. Translation: CASRPGQGVTNYGYTF.

This clonotype was found many times. The J gene is TRBJ2-1, the V gene TRBV5-1; D tentatively fits TRBD1 or TRBD2 (5 bases each). CDR3 length equals 16 residues. CDR1 is SGHRS, CDR2 YFSETQ, per germline. V lost 2 bases to trimming and J lost 5 bases, with 17 bases between them. This chain's CDR3 is CASSLRGLPANNEQFF. The CDR3 bases are TGCGCCAGCAGCTTACGGGGCCTCCCTGCTAACAATGAGCAGTTCTTC.

This clonotype was recorded at least ten times. The chain couples TRBV20-1 to TRBJ2-5, with D tentatively TRBD2 (6 bases). Trimming removed 5 bases at V and 5 bases at J, with 15 bases between. Germline V gives CDR1 DFQATT, CDR2 SNEGSKA (reference sequence). The CDR3 has 13 amino acids. Written as DNA, the CDR3 is TGCAGTGCTCCCCCCCGGGAGTGGGAGACCCAGTACTTC. Amino acid sequence: CSAPPREWETQYF.

This clonotype was seen many times. The rearrangement links TRBV5-1 to TRBJ1-1; 7 nucleotides match TRBD1. J gave up 4 bases and V 0 bases, and 9 bases lay outside the gene matches. CDR1 and CDR2 (germline): SGHRS, YFSETQ. The CDR3 is 16 residues long. DNA of the CDR3: TGCGCCAGCAGCTTGGCACCGACAGGGTTGGTCACTGAAGCTTTCTTT. Its translation is CASSLAPTGLVTEAFF. The variable domain in full, with the rest retrieved from reference TRBV5-1 and TRBJ1-1, is KAGVTQTPRYLIKTRGQQVTLSCSPISGHRSVSWYQQTPGQGLQFLFEYFSETQRNKGNFPGRFSGRQFSNSRSEMNVSTLELGDSALYLCASSLAPTGLVTEAFFGQGTRLTVV.

This clonotype has ten or more counts. This sequence joins TRBV6-5 and TRBJ2-5; TRBD2 aligns across 10 bases. Trimming removed 6 bases from V and 4 bases from J; junction bases left unmatched: 11. The CDR3 has 16 residues. Germline V gene lookup returns CDR1 MNHEY and CDR2 SVGAGI. The CDR3 here is CASSPIAGGSPETQYF. The CDR3 DNA is TGTGCCAGCAGCCCAATAGCGGGAGGAAGCCCAGAGACCCAGTACTTC.

There are many counts of this clonotype. The chain is built from TRBV7-6 and TRBJ2-7; D uncertain. This CDR3 spans 15 amino acids. The V gene's germline CDR1 is SGHVS and CDR2 FNYEAQ. V was shortened by 5 bases and J by 0 bases, with 14 bases between the two germline ends. In DNA, the CDR3 is TGTGCCAGCAGCCGGTGGGCCGGTAGCTCCTACGAGCAGTACTTC. Translation gives CASSRWAGSSYEQYF.

The chain combines TRBV7-9 with TRBJ1-4, with D unclear. The CDR3 spans 16 residues. V was trimmed by 5 bases and J by 4 bases, leaving 17 bases between them. The germline V gene has CDR1 SEHNR and CDR2 FQNEAQ (reference sequence). This chain's CDR3 is CASSQTGLTLNEKLFF. The CDR3 DNA reads as TGTGCCAGCAGCCAAACTGGATTGACCCTTAATGAAAAACTGTTTTTT. Variable domain in full (rest from reference TRBV7-9 and TRBJ1-4): DTGVSQNPRHKITKRGQNVTFRCDPISEHNRLYWYRQTLGQGPEFLTYFQNEAQLEKSRLLSDRFSAERPKGSFSTLEIQRTEQGDSAMYLCASSQTGLTLNEKLFFGSGTQLSVL.

The sample holds many counts of this clonotype. The chain has TRBV4-1 and TRBJ2-2; D might be TRBD1 or TRBD2, each matching 6 bases. The V end was cut by 2 bases, the J end by 3 bases, with 10 bases between. Germline V lookup: CDR1 MGHRA, CDR2 YSYEKL. CDR3 size: 15 residues. The CDR3 here is CASSQRGVYTGELFF. CDR3 sequence (DNA): TGCGCCAGCAGCCAAAGGGGGGTTTACACCGGGGAGCTGTTTTTT.

This clonotype has ten or more counts. V gene TRBV4-2 combines with J gene TRBJ1-1, with D perhaps TRBD1 (5 bases). The CDR3 has 12 amino acids. Germline CDR1 LGHNA, CDR2 YNFKEQ. V lost 1 base, J lost 6 bases, and 6 bases lay in between. CDR3 sequence reads: CASSQGGPEAFF. For the CDR3, the DNA is TGTGCCAGCAGCCAAGGGGGCCCTGAAGCTTTCTTT.

This clonotype has a count of ten or more. The rearrangement uses TRBV29-1 and TRBJ2-7, with 11 bases matching TRBD2. V lost 5 bases and J lost 2; bases outside the gene matches: 5. Germline CDR1 SQVTM, CDR2 ANQGSEA. The CDR3 consists of 14 residues. The DNA for the CDR3 is TGCAGCGTTACGGGACTAGCGGACACCTACGAGCAGTACTTC. This encodes CSVTGLADTYEQYF.

The table lists this clonotype with a few counts. V is TRBV12-3 or TRBV12-4 and J is TRBJ2-5, with D possibly TRBD1 on 6 matching bases. This CDR3 is 14 amino acids long. The ends were cut back, 4 bases at V and 5 bases at J, with 14 bases in the middle. The CDR3 sequence is CASSSSGVWETQYF. The CDR3, as DNA: TGTGCCAGCAGTTCGTCAGGGGTCTGGGAGACCCAGTACTTC.

Many counts were recorded for this clonotype. CDR3 region: CASSARVGGKAGDNLNTEAFF. CDR3 nucleotide sequence: TGTGCCAGCAGCGCACGTGTTGGCGGGAAAGCCGGCGACAACCTGAACACTGAAGCTTTCTTT. The chain uses TRBV5-6 and TRBJ1-1; D not resolved. This CDR3 spans 21 amino acids. The V gene's germline CDR1 is SGHDT and CDR2 YYEEEE. The V gene lost 4 bases and the J gene lost 0 bases, with 31 bases spanning the gap.

The sample holds many counts of this clonotype. The V gene is TRBV20-1, the J gene TRBJ2-2; the D is unclear. The ends were cut back, 4 bases at V and 4 bases at J, with 10 bases in the middle. The CDR3 is 13 residues long. Germline CDR1 reads DFQATT; CDR2 reads SNEGSKA (reference sequence). The CDR3 here is CSAIPLGTGELFF. The DNA of the CDR3 is TGCAGTGCTATCCCTTTGGGCACCGGGGAGCTGTTTTTT.

This clonotype was seen many times. This rearrangement joins TRBV5-6 to TRBJ2-7; perhaps TRBD1 as D (5 bases). Germline loops: CDR1 SGHDT, CDR2 YYEEEE. Trimming left V 3 bases short and J 5 bases short, with 18 bases between. The CDR3 consists of 15 residues. The DNA of the CDR3 is TGTGCCAGCAGCTCCGACAGTTTCTTCTGGAACGAGCAGTACTTC. This translates into CASSSDSFFWNEQYF.

This clonotype was counted at least ten times. The chain uses TRBV5-1 and TRBJ1-2, with unresolved D. Trimming took off 4 bases at V and 0 bases at J, with 13 bases between the two ends. In germline, CDR1 is SGHRS, CDR2 YFSETQ. The CDR3 length is 15 residues. CDR3 region: CASSDGPQANYGYTF. CDR3 nucleotides: TGCGCCAGCAGCGATGGACCTCAAGCTAACTATGGCTACACCTTC.

On this clonotype itself: This could be a read error, since a much larger clone is one nucleotide away. The chain is built from TRBV20-1 and TRBJ1-1, with 7 bases fitting TRBD1. CDR3 length: 13 amino acids. Germline trimming cut 7 bases from V and 5 bases from J; bases unmatched to any gene: 10. Germline V CDR1 and CDR2: DFQATT, SNEGSKA (reference sequence). The CDR3 is CSERDSWGTEAFF. The CDR3 coding sequence is TGCAGTGAGCGGGACAGCTGGGGGACTGAAGCTTTCTTT.

This clonotype was found many times. V is TRBV5-5 and J is TRBJ2-6; D is unclear. The CDR3 is made up of 17 amino acids. The V gene lost 0 bases and the J gene lost 0 bases, with 10 bases spanning the gap. Germline V gene data show CDR1 as SGHKS and CDR2 as YYEKEE (reference sequence). The CDR3 spells CASSLGPSSSGANVLTF. CDR3 coding DNA: TGTGCCAGCAGCTTGGGCCCCTCATCCTCTGGGGCCAACGTCCTGACTTTC. The full variable domain, in which reference TRBV5-5 and TRBJ2-6 provide the parts outside the CDR3, is DAGVTQSPTHLIKTRGQQVTLRCSPISGHKSVSWYQQVLGQGPQFIFQYYEKEERGRGNFPDRFSARQFPNYSSELNVNALLLGDSALYLCASSLGPSSSGANVLTFGAGSRLTVL.

In its sample, this clonotype was seen many times. The V and J genes are TRBV7-6 and TRBJ1-3; D possibly corresponds to TRBD1 (5 bases). Germline-derived CDR1 and CDR2 are SGHVS and FNYEAQ. Trimming took off 1 base at V and 0 bases at J, with 13 bases between the two ends. The CDR3 covers 17 residues. CDR3 residues: CASSLVEGGHSGNTIYF. The CDR3 coding sequence is TGTGCCAGCAGCTTAGTAGAGGGAGGACACTCTGGAAACACCATATATTTT. Full variable domain (outside the CDR3, taken from reference TRBV7-6 and TRBJ1-3): GAGVSQSPRYKVTKRGQDVALRCDPISGHVSLYWYRQALGQGPEFLTYFNYEAQQDKSGLPNDRFSAERPEGSISTLTIQRTEQRDSAMYRCASSLVEGGHSGNTIYFGEGSWLTVV.

This clonotype was seen at least ten times. The chain links TRBV27 to TRBJ1-2; maybe TRBD1 (5 bases). Germline V lookup: CDR1 MNHEY, CDR2 SMNVEV (reference sequence). The V and J ends lost 3 bases and 3 bases respectively, with 11 bases between them. This CDR3 region has 14 residues. The CDR3 region is CASSFGGPHYGYTF. As DNA, the CDR3 is TGTGCCAGCAGTTTCGGGGGACCTCACTATGGCTACACCTTC.